By share, the clone carrying this TCR beta chain ranks as medium-sized. No antigen is known for it. The data belong to a study of metastatic and nonmetastatic thyroid tumors. The wider study: Comparison of repertoires was carried out across blood and tumor or nodule tissue from malignant and benign thyroid patients.

Treatment of any kind had been given to no patient before thyroid surgery. Study-wide findings and caveats: In blood and tumor, TCR beta diversity was reportedly significantly higher in malignant thyroid tumors than in benign nodules.

In the original processing: CDR3 was compared across clinicopathological groups, and the resulting differences were used to build a distant-metastasis classifier for papillary thyroid cancer. Using MiXCR, TCRdb reanalyzed the PCR reads. TCRdb, not the authors, supplied the V and J calls. Among about 24,000 clones, less than 20% were seen once, and the ten largest hold roughly 2.8%. The germline V gene encodes CDR1 MNHNS and CDR2 SASEGT. The ends lost 5 bases at V and 1 base at J; junction bases unmatched: 5. The CDR3 covers 15 residues. The gene calls are TRBV6-1 and TRBJ1-2, with 9 nucleotides matching TRBD1. Material for sequencing was adjacent normal tissue. This clonotype was sampled from a male donor with papillary thyroid cancer or a benign thyroid nodule (not recorded which). Some clones in this sample may be carry-over from other donors' samples. CDR3 DNA: TGTGCCAGCAGTTCCGGACAGGGGCATAACTATGGCTACACCTTC. This gives the protein CASSSGQGHNYGYTF.